This T cell receptor beta chain appears in the sequencing data of a study of blood T cell repertoires in COVID-19. Study-wide context: Donors in the United States, Italy and Spain gave samples during acute or convalescent COVID-19.

Trimming removed 1 base from V and 7 bases from J, with 7 bases in between. The germline V gene encodes CDR1 SEHNR and CDR2 FQNEAQ (reference sequence). The CDR3 has 12 residues. Followed over time, Seattle patients had been enrolled while infection was active. Per the original methods: Amplified reference gene primers provided the basis for estimating nucleated cell counts. Assay used: immunoSEQ multiplex PCR; TCRdb lists only in-frame clones, some missing. V, J and clone size derive from that table, while D and trimming were established from the DNA sequence. Of 300,000 or so clones in the sample, approximately 90% were seen once.

The specimen sequenced was peripheral blood. The receptor was isolated from a woman in her thirties with COVID-19, enrolled during active disease. The chain joins TRBV7-9 to TRBJ1-2; D call uncertain. The CDR3 DNA reads TGTGCCAGCAGCTTAGATGGCGGTGGCTACACCTTC. This encodes CASSLDGGGYTF.